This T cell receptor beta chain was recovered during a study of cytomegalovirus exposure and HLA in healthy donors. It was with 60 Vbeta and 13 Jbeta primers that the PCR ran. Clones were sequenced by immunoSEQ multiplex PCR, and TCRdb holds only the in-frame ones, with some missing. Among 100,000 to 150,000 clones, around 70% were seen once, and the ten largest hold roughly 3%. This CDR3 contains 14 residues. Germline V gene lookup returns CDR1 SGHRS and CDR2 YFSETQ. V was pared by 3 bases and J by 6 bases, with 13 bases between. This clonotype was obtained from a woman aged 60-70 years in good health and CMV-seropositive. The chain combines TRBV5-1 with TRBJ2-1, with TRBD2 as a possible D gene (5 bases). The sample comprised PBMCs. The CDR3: CASSSRGGSNEQFF. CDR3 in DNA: TGCGCCAGCAGCTCCCGAGGAGGCTCCAATGAGCAGTTCTTC.